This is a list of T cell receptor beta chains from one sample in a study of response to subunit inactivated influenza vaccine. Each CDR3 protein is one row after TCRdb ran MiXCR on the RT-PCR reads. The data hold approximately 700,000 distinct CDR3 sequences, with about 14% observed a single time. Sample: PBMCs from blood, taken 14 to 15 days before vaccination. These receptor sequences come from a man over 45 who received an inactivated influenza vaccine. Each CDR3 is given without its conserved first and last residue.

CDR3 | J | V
SARGSGGTRSYNEQF | TRBJ2-1 | TRBV20-1
SAATGNTEAF | TRBJ1-1 | TRBV20-1
ASSFDQGARTEAF | TRBJ1-1 | TRBV12-3/TRBV12-4
SARPAGINNEGQF | TRBJ2-1 | TRBV20-1
ASAEPSSETQY | TRBJ2-5 | TRBV6-2/TRBV6-3
ASSLDPTHSEAF | TRBJ1-1 | TRBV27
ASRHSGSWADTQY | TRBJ2-3 | TRBV2
SARVNVHEQY | TRBJ2-7 | TRBV20-1
ATSSRAEGSGAYNEQF | TRBJ2-1 | TRBV15
ASRQVFDSPLH | TRBJ1-6 | TRBV2
AFSSRGSGTDTQY | TRBJ2-3 | TRBV7-3
SARVMWGAIADTQY | TRBJ2-3 | TRBV20-1
ATSEIAGGEGNEQF | TRBJ2-1 | TRBV24-1
ASSLVGHQYRPYEQY | TRBJ2-7 | TRBV11-2
ASSFAGFTYEQY | TRBJ2-7 | TRBV7-9
ATGKGEAKLF | TRBJ1-4 | TRBV15
ASSLLGRGPPSVETQY | TRBJ2-5 | TRBV28
ASSTYSNQPQH | TRBJ1-5 | TRBV12-3/TRBV12-4
ATSRVSGRSTDTQY | TRBJ2-3 | TRBV15
ASRPLFSGANVLT | TRBJ2-6 | TRBV27
ASSLGGDTGELF | TRBJ2-2 | TRBV12-3/TRBV12-4
ASSVDQGVNYNEQF | TRBJ2-1 | TRBV9
ASSVEGAHQPQH | TRBJ1-5 | TRBV2
ASSFQGSNYNEQF | TRBJ2-1 | TRBV28
SARKPLGDYGYT | TRBJ1-2 | TRBV20-1
SARPPGLAGGGEQF | TRBJ2-1 | TRBV20-1
ASSTREDTQY | TRBJ2-3 | TRBV5-5
ASSEAGQGAGYEQY | TRBJ2-7 | TRBV6-1
AWSVGGLTYEQY | TRBJ2-7 | TRBV30
SATEGLVENIQY | TRBJ2-4 | TRBV20-1
ASSLRLIAGVAEQF | TRBJ2-1 | TRBV28
ASSRLSGQKKTYEQY | TRBJ2-7 | TRBV11-2
ASSLGGTNDEQY | TRBJ2-7 | TRBV5-1
ASTGSLSYNEQF | TRBJ2-1 | TRBV12-3/TRBV12-4
ASSYSKISDEQY | TRBJ2-7 | TRBV6-5
ASSLELDTQY | TRBJ2-3 | TRBV7-2
ATSIKPGTVFEGT | TRBJ1-2 | TRBV15
ASSARQGWRTDTQY | TRBJ2-3 | TRBV7-8
ASSLGESPLH | TRBJ1-6 | TRBV12-3/TRBV12-4
SARLPRGSLNTDTQY | TRBJ2-3 | TRBV20-1
SARVGPSGRSPPNEQF | TRBJ2-1 | TRBV20-1
ASSLRQGDLGDEQF | TRBJ2-1 | TRBV11-3
ASSFLGGSLISTDTQY | TRBJ2-3 | TRBV5-1
ASSVGLGLAGVYEQF | TRBJ2-1 | TRBV9
ASSLTGRKNIQY | TRBJ2-4 | TRBV7-2